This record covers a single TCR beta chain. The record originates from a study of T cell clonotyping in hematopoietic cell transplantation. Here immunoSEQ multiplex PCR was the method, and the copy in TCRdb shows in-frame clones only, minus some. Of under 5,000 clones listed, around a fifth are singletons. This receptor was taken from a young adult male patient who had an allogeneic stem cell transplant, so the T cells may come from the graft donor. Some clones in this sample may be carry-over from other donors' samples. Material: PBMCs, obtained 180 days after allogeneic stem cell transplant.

CDR3 in DNA: TGTGCCAGCAGTGCGAGGACAGCACAAGAGACCCAGTACTTC. Amino acid sequence: CASSARTAQETQYF. The V call is TRBV2, the J call TRBJ2-5; weak D call: TRBD1 (6 bases). From germline, CDR1 is SNHLY and CDR2 FYNNEI. CDR3 size: 14 residues. V lost 4 bases and J lost 2, with 11 bases in between.